These 3 T cell receptor beta chains share one sample of origin, sequenced in a study of glioma-infiltrating T cells after dendritic cell vaccination. Documented time point: after dendritic cell vaccination, including at tumor progression/relapse. Data came from immunoSEQ multiplex PCR; TCRdb stores just in-frame clones and leaves some out. Of 65,000 to 80,000 clones listed, about nine tenths are singletons. Material: blood, obtained after dendritic cell vaccination. The source of these receptors is a human donor with glioblastoma.

This clone was counted once. The chain combines TRBV11-2 with TRBJ2-3, with 7 nucleotides matching TRBD2. The CDR3 extends over 18 amino acids. Per germline, CDR1 SGHAT and CDR2 FQNNGV. The trim removed 0 bases at V and 5 bases at J, leaving 14 bases unmatched. The CDR3 sequence: CASSLDEWAGVEEDTQYF. The CDR3, as DNA: TGTGCCAGCAGCTTAGATGAATGGGCGGGAGTAGAAGAAGATACGCAGTATTTT.

The chain has TRBV7-2 and TRBJ1-2; maybe TRBD1 (6 bases). Trimming pared 5 bases from V and 4 bases from J, leaving 14 bases between. The CDR3 length is 14 residues. In germline, CDR1 is SGHTA, CDR2 FQGNSA. In DNA, the CDR3 is TGTGCCAGCAGCCTGGGCCTGGGGGCCTATGGCTACACCTTC. As protein: CASSLGLGAYGYTF.

This rearrangement joins TRBV7-3 to TRBJ1-1; D perhaps matches TRBD1 (5 bases). Deletions cut 5 bases from V and 1 base from J, with 14 bases between. The length of the CDR3 is 15 residues. Germline V gene lookup returns CDR1 SGHTA and CDR2 FQGTGA. CDR3 sequence: CASSPRQRANTEAFF. The CDR3 nucleotides are TGTGCCAGCAGCCCGAGACAGCGTGCGAACACTGAAGCTTTCTTT.